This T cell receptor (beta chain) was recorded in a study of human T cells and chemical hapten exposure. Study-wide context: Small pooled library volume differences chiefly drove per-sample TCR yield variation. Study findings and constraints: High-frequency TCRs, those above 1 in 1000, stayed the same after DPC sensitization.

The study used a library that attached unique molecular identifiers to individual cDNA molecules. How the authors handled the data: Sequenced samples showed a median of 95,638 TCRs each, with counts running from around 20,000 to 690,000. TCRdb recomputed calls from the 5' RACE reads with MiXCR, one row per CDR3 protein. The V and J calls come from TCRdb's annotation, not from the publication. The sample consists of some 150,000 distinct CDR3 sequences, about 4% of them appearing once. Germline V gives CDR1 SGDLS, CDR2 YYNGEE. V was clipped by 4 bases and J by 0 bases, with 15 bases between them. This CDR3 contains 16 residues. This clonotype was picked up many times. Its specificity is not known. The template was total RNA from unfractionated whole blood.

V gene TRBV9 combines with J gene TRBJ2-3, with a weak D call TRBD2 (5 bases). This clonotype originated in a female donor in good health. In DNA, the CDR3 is TGTGCCAGCAGCCCTACTAGTCGATTGAGCACAGATACGCAGTATTTT. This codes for CASSPTSRLSTDTQYF.